These 4 T cell receptor beta chains share one sample of origin, sequenced in a study of metastatic and nonmetastatic thyroid tumors. Through MiXCR, TCRdb re-clonotyped the PCR reads. The sample contains 20,000 to 30,000 clones, just under 15% of which appear only once. Nobody among the patients had been given any treatment before thyroid surgery. What was sequenced was blood. These receptors were taken from a female donor with papillary thyroid cancer or a benign thyroid nodule (not recorded which). Some clones in this sample may be carry-over from other donors' samples.

This chain uses TRBV5-4 with TRBJ2-5; 9 bases are a match to TRBD2. CDR1 is SGHNT, CDR2 YYREEE, per germline (reference sequence). The CDR3 runs to 14 residues. Losses at the gene ends were 4 bases for V and 5 bases for J; bases not matched to a gene: 6. The CDR3 region has the DNA TGTGCCAGCAGCCTAGCGGGACGTGGGGAGACCCAGTACTTC. Its protein product is CASSLAGRGETQYF.

This clone has at least ten counts. The rearrangement uses TRBV7-2 and TRBJ2-7; a possible D gene is TRBD2 (5 bases). CDR1 is SGHTA, CDR2 FQGNSA, per germline. The CDR3 totals 15 residues. The germline V and J ends were trimmed by 3 bases and 3 bases, with 15 bases remaining between them. CDR3 residues: CASSFSPGTVYEQYF. CDR3 DNA sequence: TGTGCCAGCAGCTTCTCCCCGGGAACCGTCTACGAGCAGTACTTC.

Remarks on this clone: An end of the junction does not agree with germline; a read error may underlie this. In the same sample, other DNA sequences code for this CDR3. The chain carries TRBV6-1 and TRBJ2-3; 10 nucleotides align to TRBD2. Germline V CDR1 and CDR2: MNHNS, SASEGT. CDR3 size: 14 residues. The CDR3 nucleotides read TGTGCCAGCAGTAGTAGCGGGAGGACAGATACTCAGTACTTT. Amino acids: CASSSSGRTDTQYF.

Ten or more counts support this clone. The V gene is TRBV20-1, the J gene TRBJ2-7; 8 nucleotides align to TRBD2. V lost 4 bases and J lost 3; bases outside the gene matches: 5. Germline-derived CDR1 and CDR2 are DFQATT and SNEGSKA (reference sequence). The CDR3 contains 13 residues. This CDR3 is CSATLGLGYEQYF. CDR3 bases: TGCAGTGCTACGTTGGGACTAGGCTACGAGCAGTACTTC.